The 27 T cell receptor beta chains below all came from one sample that was sequenced in a study of OX40 agonist ivuxolimab in advanced cancers. Some clones are missing from TCRdb's copy, which holds only in-frame ones; the method was immunoSEQ multiplex PCR. Of under 95,000 clones listed, about 85% were seen once; the top ten hold 17%. The specimen comprised CD4+ or CD8+ T cells sorted from blood, sampled in a trial of the OX40 agonist ivuxolimab. The receptor source for this set is an adult with an advanced solid tumor such as melanoma, head and neck, liver or kidney cancer.

This clone showed up just a few times. The germline gene is not matched at one end of the junction; a read error may be the cause. The chain recombines TRBV7-7 with TRBJ2-7; D not resolved. CDR1 is SSHAT and CDR2 is FNYEAQ in the germline V gene (reference sequence). The CDR3 totals 13 residues. CDR3 sequence: CASSSGDLTEQYF. The DNA for the CDR3 is TGTGCTAGCAGCTCAGGCGATCTTACCGAGCAGTACTTC.

In DNA form, the CDR3 reads TGTGCCAGCTCTGGACAGGGACCCCTACAGACCCAAGAGACCCAGTACTTC. Encoded protein: CASSGQGPLQTQETQYF. J is TRBJ2-5 and V is TRBV28, with TRBD1 matching over 8 bases. Germline CDR1 is MDHEN and CDR2 is SYDVKM. The CDR3 runs to 17 residues. V lost 8 bases and J lost 1; bases outside the gene matches: 15. Filled out from reference TRBV28 and TRBJ2-5, the complete variable domain reads DVKVTQSSRYLVKRTGEKVFLECVQDMDHENMFWYRQDPGLGLRLIYFSYDVKMKEKGDIPEGYSVSREKKERFSLILESASTNQTSMYLCASSGQGPLQTQETQYFGPGTRLLVL.

The CDR3 region has the DNA TGTGCCAGTGAATTGGGGAGGGATAGCAATCAGCCCCAGCATTTT. It is translated as CASELGRDSNQPQHF. The chain employs TRBV19 and TRBJ1-5; D gene unclear. V shed 8 bases and J shed 0 bases, with 14 bases lying between them. Germline CDR1 and CDR2: LNHDA and SQIVND (reference sequence). CDR3 length: 15 amino acids.

The rearrangement links TRBV5-4 to TRBJ1-4; TRBD1 matches at 7 bases. Germline CDR1 is SGHNT and CDR2 is YYREEE (reference sequence). CDR3 size: 15 residues. V was pared by 4 bases and J by 7 bases, with 10 bases of the junction left unmatched. The CDR3 sequence: CASSPSPPGGEKLFF. CDR3 nucleotide sequence: TGTGCCAGCAGCCCCAGTCCGCCAGGGGGTGAAAAACTGTTTTTT. The variable domain in full, completed from reference TRBV5-4 and TRBJ1-4, reads ETGVTQSPTHLIKTRGQQVTLRCSSQSGHNTVSWYQQALGQGPQFIFQYYREEENGRGNFPPRFSGLQFPNYSSELNVNALELDDSALYLCASSPSPPGGEKLFFGSGTQLSVL.

This sequence joins TRBV4-1 and TRBJ1-5; tentatively, D is TRBD1 (5 bases). Germline CDR1 and CDR2: MGHRA and YSYEKL. Trimming took 4 bases from V and 6 from J, leaving 13 bases between them. There are 14 residues in the CDR3. As DNA, the CDR3 is TGCGCCAGCAGCCCTTCAAGGGGCGTTCAGCCCCAGCATTTT. Translation: CASSPSRGVQPQHF.

This chain connects TRBV11-2 to TRBJ2-5; 9 bases map to TRBD2. The CDR3 spans 17 residues. J lost 6 bases, V lost 5 bases, and 16 bases had no gene match. CDR1 and CDR2 (germline): SGHAT, FQNNGV. The CDR3 here is CASSPGISGRSGQTQYF. For the CDR3, the DNA is TGTGCCAGCAGCCCCGGGATTAGCGGGAGATCGGGGCAGACCCAGTACTTC.

The rearrangement joins TRBV15 to TRBJ1-1; D is ambiguous. Germline CDR1 LNHNV, CDR2 YYDKDF (reference sequence). This CDR3 has 13 amino acids. Trimming cost V 0 bases and J 9 bases, with 11 bases left between them. The CDR3, as DNA: TGTGCCACCAGCAGAGATAGACATGACCAAGCTTTCTTT. Its translation: CATSRDRHDQAFF.

The genes are TRBV9 and TRBJ2-3; D gene ambiguous. Trimming took off 1 base at V and 2 bases at J, with 11 bases between the two ends. The CDR3 is made up of 15 amino acids. Per germline, CDR1 SGDLS and CDR2 YYNGEE. CDR3 in DNA: TGTGCCAGCAGCGTATCTGTTGACTTCACAGATACGCAGTATTTT. Its protein is CASSVSVDFTDTQYF.

The V gene is TRBV5-4, the J gene TRBJ2-1; D gene ambiguous. Trimming removed 2 bases at V and 4 bases at J, with 13 bases between. Germline V gene sequence: CDR1 SGHNT, CDR2 YYREEE (reference sequence). The CDR3 loop spans 15 amino acids. In nucleotides, the CDR3 is TGTGCCAGCAGCTTAGGGATTGGTGGATACAATGAGCAGTTCTTC. Residues: CASSLGIGGYNEQFF.

The chain uses TRBV27 and TRBJ2-7; 7 nucleotides agree with TRBD2. V lost 1 base and J lost 3; bases outside the gene matches: 6. Germline V gene lookup returns CDR1 MNHEY and CDR2 SMNVEV (reference sequence). The CDR3 sequence is 15 residues long. The CDR3 here is CASSLLRGLGYEQYF. CDR3 bases: TGTGCCAGCAGTTTATTAAGAGGACTAGGCTACGAGCAGTACTTC.

This chain uses TRBV9 with TRBJ2-1; TRBD2 agrees at 8 bases. This CDR3 has 17 amino acids. Per germline, CDR1 SGDLS and CDR2 YYNGEE. Trimming took 0 bases from V and 7 from J; bases not matched to a gene: 12. In DNA form, the CDR3 reads TGTGCCAGCAGCGTAGACCCCCCGGGGGGGCCAGTGAATGAGCAGTTCTTC. Protein: CASSVDPPGGPVNEQFF. The full variable domain, in which reference TRBV9 and TRBJ2-1 provide the parts outside the CDR3, is DSGVTQTPKHLITATGQRVTLRCSPRSGDLSVYWYQQSLDQGLQFLIQYYNGEERAKGNILERFSAQQFPDLHSELNLSSLELGDSALYFCASSVDPPGGPVNEQFFGPGTRLTVL.

The chain has TRBV6-1 and TRBJ2-7; either TRBD1 or TRBD2 may supply D (5 bases each). Per germline, CDR1 MNHNS and CDR2 SASEGT. The germline V and J ends were trimmed by 2 bases and 7 bases, with 18 bases remaining between them. This CDR3 region has 15 residues. The CDR3 region has the DNA TGTGCCAGCAGTGAACTCGGGACCCTAACTGGGGAGCAGTACTTC. This encodes CASSELGTLTGEQYF.

This clone has just one count. The chain links TRBV5-1 to TRBJ2-7; D gene ambiguous. The CDR3 consists of 14 residues. Germline lookup yields CDR1 SGHRS and CDR2 YFSETQ. Trimming shortened V by 0 bases and J by 0 bases, and 7 bases separated the two germline ends. CDR3 sequence (DNA): TGCGCCAGCAGCTTGGGGGCCACCTCCTACGAGCAGTACTTC. It specifies CASSLGATSYEQYF.

J is TRBJ2-7 and V is TRBV11-3; possible D gene TRBD1, 5 bases. Germline V gene data show CDR1 as SGHNT and CDR2 as YENEEA. The ends were cut back, 2 bases at V and 5 bases at J, with 13 bases in the middle. There are 14 residues in the CDR3. CDR3 sequence (DNA): TGTGCCAGCAGCTTACTGGTAAGGGGCCACGAGCAGTACTTC. It specifies CASSLLVRGHEQYF.

The V and J genes are TRBV7-9 and TRBJ1-1, with D unclear. The length of the CDR3 is 15 residues. Deletions cut 5 bases from V and 1 base from J, with 14 bases between. Germline V gene lookup returns CDR1 SEHNR and CDR2 FQNEAQ (reference sequence). CDR3 nucleotides: TGTGCCAGCAGCCAACTCAGAAAACCGAACACTGAAGCTTTCTTT. Translated, it gives CASSQLRKPNTEAFF.

The chain recombines TRBV5-1 with TRBJ2-3, with TRBD1 as a possible D gene (6 bases). CDR3 length equals 15 residues. Trimming shortened V by 0 bases and J by 3 bases, and 11 bases separated the two germline ends. Germline V lookup: CDR1 SGHRS, CDR2 YFSETQ. CDR3 in DNA: TGCGCCAGCAGCTTGGAGCAGGGGTCGACAGATACGCAGTATTTT. This gives the protein CASSLEQGSTDTQYF.

The chain has TRBV6-5 and TRBJ1-1, with TRBD1 matching 7 bases. The CDR3 is 15 residues long. Germline V lookup: CDR1 MNHEY, CDR2 SVGAGI. The ends lost 0 bases at V and 1 base at J; junction bases unmatched: 2. The CDR3 here is CASSYSAGGNTEAFF. The CDR3 DNA sequence: TGTGCCAGCAGTTACTCGGCAGGGGGGAACACTGAAGCTTTCTTT.

The chain combines TRBV7-9 with TRBJ1-1, with D maybe TRBD1 (6 bases). Trimming took off 6 bases at V and 1 base at J, with 9 bases between the two ends. The germline V gene encodes CDR1 SEHNR and CDR2 FQNEAQ (reference sequence). The CDR3 extends over 13 amino acids. CDR3 in DNA: TGTGCCAGCAGGCTGACAGGGAACACTGAAGCTTTCTTT. Translating it yields CASRLTGNTEAFF.

The J gene is TRBJ1-3, the V gene TRBV7-9; D call uncertain. The CDR3 has 12 amino acids. CDR1 SEHNR and CDR2 FQNEAQ come from the germline V gene (reference sequence). The V gene lost 2 bases and the J gene lost 2 bases, with 1 base spanning the gap. The CDR3 protein is CASSLPGNTIYF. The CDR3 DNA is TGTGCCAGCAGCTTACCTGGAAACACCATATATTTT.

V gene TRBV28 combines with J gene TRBJ2-7; 8 bases map to TRBD1. The length of the CDR3 is 15 residues. With 6 bases clipped from V and 2 bases from J, the junction kept 9 bases outside the gene matches. The germline gives CDR1 MDHEN, CDR2 SYDVKM. The CDR3 DNA follows: TGTGCCAGCAGCTCTCCGGGACAGGAACCCTACGAGCAGTACTTC. It codes for CASSSPGQEPYEQYF.

The rearrangement uses TRBV19 and TRBJ2-3; 13 bases line up with TRBD2. J lost 6 bases, V lost 0 bases, and 3 bases had no gene match. Germline CDR1 is LNHDA and CDR2 is SQIVND (reference sequence). The CDR3 extends over 16 amino acids. CDR3 sequence (DNA): TGTGCCAGTAGTATAGATCTACTAGCGGGAGGGGATACGCAGTATTTT. This sequence encodes CASSIDLLAGGDTQYF.

The genes are TRBV5-4 and TRBJ1-2; 7 bases are shared with TRBD1. The CDR3 has 13 amino acids. V gave up 3 bases and J gave up 8 bases; unmatched junction bases: 7. Germline-derived CDR1 and CDR2 are SGHNT and YYREEE (reference sequence). In nucleotides, the CDR3 is TGTGCCAGCAGCTCTGGACAGGCGGGCGGCTACACCTTC. Translating it yields CASSSGQAGGYTF.

This chain joins TRBV28 and TRBJ2-3; D is ambiguous. CDR1 is MDHEN, CDR2 SYDVKM, per germline. V was clipped by 8 bases and J by 2 bases, with 17 bases between them. CDR3 size: 15 residues. The CDR3 DNA is TGTGCCAGCTCATCTCCCCTTGGGAACACAGATACGCAGTATTTT. It is translated as CASSSPLGNTDTQYF.

The CDR3 coding sequence is TGTGCCAGCAGCTATGGGCGGGAGACCGGGGAGCTGTTTTTT. This sequence encodes CASSYGRETGELFF. This chain uses TRBV11-3 with TRBJ2-2; 7 bases map to TRBD2. V gave up 4 bases and J gave up 5 bases; unmatched junction bases: 4. The length of the CDR3 is 14 residues. Germline lookup yields CDR1 SGHNT and CDR2 YENEEA.

The J gene is TRBJ1-2, the V gene TRBV11-2; weak D call: TRBD1 (6 bases). CDR3 length: 14 residues. Germline loops: CDR1 SGHAT, CDR2 FQNNGV. Trimming pared 8 bases from V and 3 bases from J, leaving 16 bases between. In DNA, the CDR3 is TGTGCCAGCTCCCCCCCCGGGGGCGACTATGGCTACACCTTC. Protein sequence: CASSPPGGDYGYTF.

The J gene is TRBJ2-5, the V gene TRBV4-1, with 8 bases that match TRBD2. The end of the DNA fits TRBJ2-7 better, so the J call may be wrong. This CDR3 contains 13 residues. Germline V gives CDR1 MGHRA, CDR2 YSYEKL. In nucleotides, the CDR3 is TGCGCCAGCAGCCAGCTTAGCGGGGTCGAGCAGTACTTC. The encoded protein is CASSQLSGVEQYF.

This clone occurred a few times. This rearrangement joins TRBV6-5 to TRBJ1-1; TRBD1 agrees at 8 bases. This CDR3 spans 14 amino acids. Losses at the gene ends were 5 bases for V and 3 bases for J; bases not matched to a gene: 5. Germline V gene lookup returns CDR1 MNHEY and CDR2 SVGAGI. The CDR3 DNA reads TGTGCCAGCAGTCCGGGACAGGAGTACACTGAAGCTTTCTTT. Protein product: CASSPGQEYTEAFF.